The 2 T cell receptor beta chains given below trace back to one sample, sequenced in a study of cytomegalovirus exposure and HLA in healthy donors. PCR used 60 Vbeta primers and 13 Jbeta primers. Profiling relied on immunoSEQ multiplex PCR, and the TCRdb table lists in-frame clones only, not all of them. The table for this sample gives approximately 190,000 clones. The sample consisted of PBMCs. The receptors stem from a boy between 10 and 17 years old in good health and CMV-seronegative.

V is TRBV5-1 and J is TRBJ1-1; D remains unclear. Trimming left V 4 bases short and J 1 base short, with 17 bases between. CDR1 SGHRS and CDR2 YFSETQ come from the germline V gene. The CDR3 runs to 16 residues. The CDR3 region has the DNA TGCGCCAGCAGCGCGACCGTCGGGTCCACGAACACTGAAGCTTTCTTT. Translating gives CASSATVGSTNTEAFF.

This chain uses TRBV19 with TRBJ2-1; D uncertain. Germline values: CDR1 LNHDA, CDR2 SQIVND (reference sequence). V lost 1 base and J lost 6, with 4 bases in between. This CDR3 has 12 amino acids. The CDR3 DNA follows: TGTGCCAGTAGTATAGGACTCAATGAGCAGTTCTTC. Its protein is CASSIGLNEQFF.